The clone carrying this T cell receptor beta chain occurred many times. The data belong to a study of T-cell reconstitution after alpha-beta-depleted transplantation in children. CDR1 and CDR2 from the germline V gene are MNHEY and SMNVEV (reference sequence). Trimming took 6 bases from V and 2 from J; bases not matched to a gene: 14. The CDR3 has 17 residues. Unique molecular identifiers were incorporated during preparation of the TCRbeta library. Via MiXCR, TCRdb re-called the PCR reads, giving one row per CDR3 protein. The sample holds about 400,000 distinct CDR3 sequences, approximately 20% seen once.

The sequence derives from a human donor who donated a stem cell graft to a child with acute myeloid leukemia. This sample comprised PBMCs from the stem cell graft donor, obtained from the stem cell graft. This rearrangement joins TRBV27 to TRBJ2-7, with TRBD2 matching over 9 bases. This CDR3 is CASSQRRNSGSAYEQYF. Here the CDR3 DNA reads TGTGCCAGCAGCCAACGGAGGAATAGCGGGAGTGCCTACGAGCAGTACTTC.